This section outlines one TCR beta chain sequence together with its context. Its antigen is still unknown. Time point meaning: blood 2 weeks post-SBRT. Treatment in this sample: 15 Gy SBRT to primary tumor, nephrectomy 4 weeks later. Blood was sampled at baseline, 2 weeks and 4 weeks after SBRT. The patient's renal cell carcinoma had clear cell pathology. This table comes from immunoSEQ multiplex PCR, and its TCRdb copy is limited to in-frame clones, with some not included. The table shows about 130,000 clones, with 81% occurring only once. This sample was taken from a study of radiation and T cells in renal cell carcinoma. Study details: Nephrectomy followed 15 Gy stereotactic body radiation by 4 weeks. Study observations and caveats: In blood, top tumor clones expanded by 2 weeks, shrinking by 4.

Germline values: CDR1 MNHEY, CDR2 SVGAGI. The ends were cut back, 4 bases at V and 1 base at J, with 10 bases in the middle. This CDR3 is built from 14 residues. The sequence derives from a middle-aged man with renal cell carcinoma. The sample in question was blood, obtained from a patient whose treatment included radiotherapy and nephrectomy. V is TRBV6-5 and J is TRBJ1-1; D call uncertain. The CDR3 protein is CASSSGWGNTEAFF. The CDR3 DNA follows: TGTGCCAGCAGTTCGGGCTGGGGGAACACTGAAGCTTTCTTT.